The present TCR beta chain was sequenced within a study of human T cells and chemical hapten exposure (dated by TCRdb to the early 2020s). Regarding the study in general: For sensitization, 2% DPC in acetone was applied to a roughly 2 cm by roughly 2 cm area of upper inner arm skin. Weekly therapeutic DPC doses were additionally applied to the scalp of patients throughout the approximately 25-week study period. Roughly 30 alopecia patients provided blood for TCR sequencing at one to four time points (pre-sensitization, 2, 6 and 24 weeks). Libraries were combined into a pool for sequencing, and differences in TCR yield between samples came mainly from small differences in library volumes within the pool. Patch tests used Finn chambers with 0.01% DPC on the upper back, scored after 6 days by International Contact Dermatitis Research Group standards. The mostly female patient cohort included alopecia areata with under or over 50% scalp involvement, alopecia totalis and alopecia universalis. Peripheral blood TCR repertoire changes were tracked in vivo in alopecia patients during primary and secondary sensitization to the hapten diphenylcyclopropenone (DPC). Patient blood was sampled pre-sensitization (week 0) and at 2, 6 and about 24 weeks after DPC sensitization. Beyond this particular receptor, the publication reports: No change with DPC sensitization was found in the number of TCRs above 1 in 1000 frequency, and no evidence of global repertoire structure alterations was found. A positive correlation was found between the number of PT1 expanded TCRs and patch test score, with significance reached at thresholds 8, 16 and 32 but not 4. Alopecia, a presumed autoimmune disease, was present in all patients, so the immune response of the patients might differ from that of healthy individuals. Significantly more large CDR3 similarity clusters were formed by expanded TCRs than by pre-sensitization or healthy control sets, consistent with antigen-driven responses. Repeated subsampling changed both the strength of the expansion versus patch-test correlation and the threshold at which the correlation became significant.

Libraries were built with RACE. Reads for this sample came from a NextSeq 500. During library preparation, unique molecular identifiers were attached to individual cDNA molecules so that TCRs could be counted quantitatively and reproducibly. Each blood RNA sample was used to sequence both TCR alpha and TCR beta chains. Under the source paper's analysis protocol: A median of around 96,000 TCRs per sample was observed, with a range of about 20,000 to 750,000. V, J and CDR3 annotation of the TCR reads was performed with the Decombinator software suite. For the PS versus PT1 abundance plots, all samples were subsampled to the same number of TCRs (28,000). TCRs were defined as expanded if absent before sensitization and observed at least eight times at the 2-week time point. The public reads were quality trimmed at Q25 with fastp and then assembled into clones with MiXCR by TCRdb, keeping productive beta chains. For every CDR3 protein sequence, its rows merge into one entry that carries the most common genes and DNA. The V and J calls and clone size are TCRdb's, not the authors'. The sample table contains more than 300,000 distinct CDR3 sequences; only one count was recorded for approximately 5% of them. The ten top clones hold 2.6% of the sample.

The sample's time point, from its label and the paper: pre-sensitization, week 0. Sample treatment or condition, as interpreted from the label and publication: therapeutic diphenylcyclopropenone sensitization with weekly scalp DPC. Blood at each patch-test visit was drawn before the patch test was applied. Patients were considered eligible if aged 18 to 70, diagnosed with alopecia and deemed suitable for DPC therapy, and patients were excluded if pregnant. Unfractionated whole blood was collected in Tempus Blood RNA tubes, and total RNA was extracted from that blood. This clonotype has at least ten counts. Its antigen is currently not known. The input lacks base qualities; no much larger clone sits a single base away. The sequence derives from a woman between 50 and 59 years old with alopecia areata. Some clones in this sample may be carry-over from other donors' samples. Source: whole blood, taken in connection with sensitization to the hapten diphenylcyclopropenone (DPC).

The CDR3 protein: CSARVVGGRGGYTF. The nucleotides read TGCAGTGCTAGAGTCGTAGGGGGAAGAGGTGGCTACACCTTC. This receptor chain uses TRBV20-1 and TRBJ1-2; 6 matching bases give a weak D call of TRBD1. Spanning cysteine to phenylalanine, the CDR3 consists of 14 amino acids. The kept DNA is CDR3 alone, 42 bases in frame from the first base. CDR1 and CDR2 (DFQATT, SNEGSKA) derive from the germline V gene (reference sequence). Trimming at the junction amounts to 1 base on V and 7 bases on J, and the germline ends lie 16 bases apart.